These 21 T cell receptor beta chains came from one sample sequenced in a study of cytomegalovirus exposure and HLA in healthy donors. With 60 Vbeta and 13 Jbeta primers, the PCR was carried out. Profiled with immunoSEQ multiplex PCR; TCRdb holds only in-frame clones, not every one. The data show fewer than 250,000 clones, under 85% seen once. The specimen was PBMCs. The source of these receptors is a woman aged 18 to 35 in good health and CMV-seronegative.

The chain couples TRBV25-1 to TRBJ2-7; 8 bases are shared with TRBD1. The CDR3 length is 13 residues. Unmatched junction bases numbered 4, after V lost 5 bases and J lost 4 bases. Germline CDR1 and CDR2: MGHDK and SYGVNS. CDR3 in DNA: TGTGCCAGCAGTTCCAACAGGGGGTACGAGCAGTACTTC. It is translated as CASSSNRGYEQYF.

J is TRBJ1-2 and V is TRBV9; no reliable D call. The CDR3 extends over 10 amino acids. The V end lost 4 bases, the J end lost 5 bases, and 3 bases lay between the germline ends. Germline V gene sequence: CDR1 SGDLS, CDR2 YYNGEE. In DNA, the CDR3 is TGTGCCAGCAGCTCGTATGGCTACACCTTC. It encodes CASSSYGYTF.

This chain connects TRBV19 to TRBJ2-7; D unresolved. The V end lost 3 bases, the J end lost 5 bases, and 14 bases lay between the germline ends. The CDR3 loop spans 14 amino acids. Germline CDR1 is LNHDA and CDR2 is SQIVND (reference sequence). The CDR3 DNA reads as TGTGCCAGTAGTATTCTGGCCAAAACGAACGAGCAGTACTTC. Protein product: CASSILAKTNEQYF.

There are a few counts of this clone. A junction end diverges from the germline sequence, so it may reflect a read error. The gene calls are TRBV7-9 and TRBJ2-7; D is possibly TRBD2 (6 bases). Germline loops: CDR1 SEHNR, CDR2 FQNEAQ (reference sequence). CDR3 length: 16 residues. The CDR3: CSSSVKPGTASYEQYF. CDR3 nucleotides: TGTTCCAGCAGCGTCAAACCGGGGACTGCTTCCTACGAGCAGTACTTC.

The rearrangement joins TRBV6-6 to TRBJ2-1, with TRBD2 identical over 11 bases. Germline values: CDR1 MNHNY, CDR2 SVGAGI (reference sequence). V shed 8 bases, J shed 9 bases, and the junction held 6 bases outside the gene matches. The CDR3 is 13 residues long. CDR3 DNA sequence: TGTGCCAGCTCGAGACTAGCGGGATTTGAGCAGTTCTTC. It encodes CASSRLAGFEQFF.

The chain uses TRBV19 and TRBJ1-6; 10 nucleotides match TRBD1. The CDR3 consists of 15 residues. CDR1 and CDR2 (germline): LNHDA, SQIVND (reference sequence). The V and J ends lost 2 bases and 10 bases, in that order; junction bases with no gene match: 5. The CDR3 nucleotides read TGTGCCAGTAGTATAACGGGACAGGGGACCTCACCCCTCCACTTT. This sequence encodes CASSITGQGTSPLHF.

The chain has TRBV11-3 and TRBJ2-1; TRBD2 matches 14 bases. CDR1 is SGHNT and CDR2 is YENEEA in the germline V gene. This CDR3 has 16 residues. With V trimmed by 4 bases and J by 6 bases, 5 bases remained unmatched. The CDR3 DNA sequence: TGTGCCAGCAGCTGGGGACTAGCGGGAGTAAGCAATGAGCAGTTCTTC. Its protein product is CASSWGLAGVSNEQFF.

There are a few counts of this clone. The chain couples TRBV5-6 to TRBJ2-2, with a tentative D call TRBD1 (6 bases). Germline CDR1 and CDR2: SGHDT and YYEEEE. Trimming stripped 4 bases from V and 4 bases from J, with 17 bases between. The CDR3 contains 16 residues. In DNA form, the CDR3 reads TGTGCCAGCAGCCGAGCCAGGGGAGTAAGCACCGGGGAGCTGTTTTTT. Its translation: CASSRARGVSTGELFF. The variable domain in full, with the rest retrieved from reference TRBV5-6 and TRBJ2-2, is DAGVTQSPTHLIKTRGQQVTLRCSPKSGHDTVSWYQQALGQGPQFIFQYYEEEERQRGNFPDRFSGHQFPNYSSELNVNALLLGDSALYLCASSRARGVSTGELFFGEGSRLTVL.

The CDR3 coding sequence is TGCGCCAGCAGCCAAGAAGGGAGCATGGCACAGCAGTACTTC. It encodes CASSQEGSMAQQYF. J is TRBJ2-7 and V is TRBV4-1, with D perhaps TRBD2 (5 bases). The ends were cut back, 0 bases at V and 8 bases at J, with 14 bases in the middle. CDR3 length: 14 amino acids. Germline V lookup: CDR1 MGHRA, CDR2 YSYEKL.

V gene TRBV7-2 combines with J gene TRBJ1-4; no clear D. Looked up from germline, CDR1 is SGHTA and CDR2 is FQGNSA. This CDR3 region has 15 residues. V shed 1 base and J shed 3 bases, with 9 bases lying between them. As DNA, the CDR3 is TGTGCCAGCAGCTTAGTGTACAGTCCTAATGAAAAACTGTTTTTT. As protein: CASSLVYSPNEKLFF.

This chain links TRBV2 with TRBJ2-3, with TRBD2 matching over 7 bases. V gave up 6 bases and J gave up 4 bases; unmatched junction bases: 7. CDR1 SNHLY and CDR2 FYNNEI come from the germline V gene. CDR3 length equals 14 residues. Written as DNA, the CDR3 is TGTGCCAGCAGAATGAACGGGGGGTCAGATACGCAGTATTTT. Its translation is CASRMNGGSDTQYF.

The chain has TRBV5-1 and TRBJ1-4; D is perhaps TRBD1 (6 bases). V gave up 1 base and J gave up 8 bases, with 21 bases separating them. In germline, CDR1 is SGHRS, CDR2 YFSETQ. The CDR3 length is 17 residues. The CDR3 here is CASSLRGGQNVEEKLFF. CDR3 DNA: TGCGCCAGCAGCTTGCGGGGGGGGCAGAACGTCGAGGAAAAACTGTTTTTT.

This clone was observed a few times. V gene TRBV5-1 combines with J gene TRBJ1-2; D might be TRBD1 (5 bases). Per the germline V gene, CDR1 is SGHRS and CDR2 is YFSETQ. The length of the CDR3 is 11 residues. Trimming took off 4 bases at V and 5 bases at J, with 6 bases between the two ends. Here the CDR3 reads CASSQGYGYTF. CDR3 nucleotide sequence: TGCGCCAGCAGCCAGGGATATGGCTACACCTTC.

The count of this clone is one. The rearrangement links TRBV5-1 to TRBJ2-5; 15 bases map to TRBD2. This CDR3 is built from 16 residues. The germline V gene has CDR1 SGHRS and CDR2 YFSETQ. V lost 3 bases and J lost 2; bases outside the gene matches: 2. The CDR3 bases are TGCGCCAGCAGCTCCGGACTAGCGGGGGGGCAAGAGACCCAGTACTTC. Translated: CASSSGLAGGQETQYF.

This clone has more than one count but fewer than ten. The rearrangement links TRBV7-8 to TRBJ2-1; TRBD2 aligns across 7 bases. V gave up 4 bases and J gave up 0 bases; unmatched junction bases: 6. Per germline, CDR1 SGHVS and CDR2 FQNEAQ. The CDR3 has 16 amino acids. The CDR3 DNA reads TGTGCCAGCAGCTCACCCCGCGGGAGCTCCTACAATGAGCAGTTCTTC. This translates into CASSSPRGSSYNEQFF.

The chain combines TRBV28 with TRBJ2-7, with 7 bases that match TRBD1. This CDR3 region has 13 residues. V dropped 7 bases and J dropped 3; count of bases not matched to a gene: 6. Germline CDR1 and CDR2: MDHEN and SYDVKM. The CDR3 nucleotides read TGTGCCAGCACCTCAGGGGGATTCTACGAGCAGTACTTC. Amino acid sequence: CASTSGGFYEQYF.

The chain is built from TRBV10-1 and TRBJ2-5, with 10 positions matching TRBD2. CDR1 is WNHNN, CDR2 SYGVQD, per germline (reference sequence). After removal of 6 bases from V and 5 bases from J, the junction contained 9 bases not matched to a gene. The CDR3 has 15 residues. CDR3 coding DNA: TGCGCCAGCAGGGCCGGGCTAGCGGGAGTGGAGACCCAGTACTTC. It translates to CASRAGLAGVETQYF.

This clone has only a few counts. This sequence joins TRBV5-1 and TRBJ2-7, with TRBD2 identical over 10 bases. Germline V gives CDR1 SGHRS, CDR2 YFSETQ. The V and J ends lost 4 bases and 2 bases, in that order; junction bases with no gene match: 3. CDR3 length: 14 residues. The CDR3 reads CASSGSGGAYEQYF. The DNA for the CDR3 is TGCGCCAGCAGCGGGAGCGGGGGGGCCTACGAGCAGTACTTC.

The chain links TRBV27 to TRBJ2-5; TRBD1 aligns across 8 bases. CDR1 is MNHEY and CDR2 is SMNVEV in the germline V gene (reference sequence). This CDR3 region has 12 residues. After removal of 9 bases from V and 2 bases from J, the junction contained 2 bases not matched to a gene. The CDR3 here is CASRDRQETQYF. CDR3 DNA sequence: TGTGCCAGTCGGGACAGGCAAGAGACCCAGTACTTC.

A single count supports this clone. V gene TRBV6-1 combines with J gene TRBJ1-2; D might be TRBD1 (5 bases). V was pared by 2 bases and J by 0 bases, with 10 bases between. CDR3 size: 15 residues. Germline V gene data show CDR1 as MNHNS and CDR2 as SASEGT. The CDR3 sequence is CASSESWGANYGYTF. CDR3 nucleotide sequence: TGTGCCAGCAGTGAATCGTGGGGGGCTAACTATGGCTACACCTTC.

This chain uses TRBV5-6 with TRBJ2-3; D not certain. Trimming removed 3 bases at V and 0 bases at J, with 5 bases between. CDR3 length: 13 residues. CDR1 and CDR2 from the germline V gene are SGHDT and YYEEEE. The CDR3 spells CASSWLSTDTQYF. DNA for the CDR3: TGTGCCAGCAGCTGGCTGAGCACAGATACGCAGTATTTT.